What follows is one T cell receptor beta chain and its context. These data are taken from a study of blood T cell repertoires in COVID-19. As for the study in general: The study drew acute and convalescent COVID-19 samples from the United States, Italy and Spain.

Data came from immunoSEQ multiplex PCR; TCRdb stores just in-frame clones and leaves some out. The data hold some 200,000 clones, with 65% to 85% observed a single time. This CDR3 is built from 15 residues. Germline V gene data show CDR1 as SEHNR and CDR2 as FQNEAQ (reference sequence). With 4 bases clipped from V and 5 bases from J, the junction kept 4 bases outside the gene matches. The gene calls are TRBV7-9 and TRBJ1-5; 11 nucleotides line up with TRBD1. The source material was peripheral blood. This sequence originates from a human donor with acute or convalescent COVID-19. The donor label of this sample is uncertain. This CDR3 reads CASSSGGQGDQPQHF. The DNA of the CDR3 is TGTGCCAGCAGCTCTGGGGGACAGGGGGATCAGCCCCAGCATTTT. The variable domain in full, completed from reference TRBV7-9 and TRBJ1-5, reads DTGVSQNPRHKITKRGQNVTFRCDPISEHNRLYWYRQTLGQGPEFLTYFQNEAQLEKSRLLSDRFSAERPKGSFSTLEIQRTEQGDSAMYLCASSSGGQGDQPQHFGDGTRLSIL.